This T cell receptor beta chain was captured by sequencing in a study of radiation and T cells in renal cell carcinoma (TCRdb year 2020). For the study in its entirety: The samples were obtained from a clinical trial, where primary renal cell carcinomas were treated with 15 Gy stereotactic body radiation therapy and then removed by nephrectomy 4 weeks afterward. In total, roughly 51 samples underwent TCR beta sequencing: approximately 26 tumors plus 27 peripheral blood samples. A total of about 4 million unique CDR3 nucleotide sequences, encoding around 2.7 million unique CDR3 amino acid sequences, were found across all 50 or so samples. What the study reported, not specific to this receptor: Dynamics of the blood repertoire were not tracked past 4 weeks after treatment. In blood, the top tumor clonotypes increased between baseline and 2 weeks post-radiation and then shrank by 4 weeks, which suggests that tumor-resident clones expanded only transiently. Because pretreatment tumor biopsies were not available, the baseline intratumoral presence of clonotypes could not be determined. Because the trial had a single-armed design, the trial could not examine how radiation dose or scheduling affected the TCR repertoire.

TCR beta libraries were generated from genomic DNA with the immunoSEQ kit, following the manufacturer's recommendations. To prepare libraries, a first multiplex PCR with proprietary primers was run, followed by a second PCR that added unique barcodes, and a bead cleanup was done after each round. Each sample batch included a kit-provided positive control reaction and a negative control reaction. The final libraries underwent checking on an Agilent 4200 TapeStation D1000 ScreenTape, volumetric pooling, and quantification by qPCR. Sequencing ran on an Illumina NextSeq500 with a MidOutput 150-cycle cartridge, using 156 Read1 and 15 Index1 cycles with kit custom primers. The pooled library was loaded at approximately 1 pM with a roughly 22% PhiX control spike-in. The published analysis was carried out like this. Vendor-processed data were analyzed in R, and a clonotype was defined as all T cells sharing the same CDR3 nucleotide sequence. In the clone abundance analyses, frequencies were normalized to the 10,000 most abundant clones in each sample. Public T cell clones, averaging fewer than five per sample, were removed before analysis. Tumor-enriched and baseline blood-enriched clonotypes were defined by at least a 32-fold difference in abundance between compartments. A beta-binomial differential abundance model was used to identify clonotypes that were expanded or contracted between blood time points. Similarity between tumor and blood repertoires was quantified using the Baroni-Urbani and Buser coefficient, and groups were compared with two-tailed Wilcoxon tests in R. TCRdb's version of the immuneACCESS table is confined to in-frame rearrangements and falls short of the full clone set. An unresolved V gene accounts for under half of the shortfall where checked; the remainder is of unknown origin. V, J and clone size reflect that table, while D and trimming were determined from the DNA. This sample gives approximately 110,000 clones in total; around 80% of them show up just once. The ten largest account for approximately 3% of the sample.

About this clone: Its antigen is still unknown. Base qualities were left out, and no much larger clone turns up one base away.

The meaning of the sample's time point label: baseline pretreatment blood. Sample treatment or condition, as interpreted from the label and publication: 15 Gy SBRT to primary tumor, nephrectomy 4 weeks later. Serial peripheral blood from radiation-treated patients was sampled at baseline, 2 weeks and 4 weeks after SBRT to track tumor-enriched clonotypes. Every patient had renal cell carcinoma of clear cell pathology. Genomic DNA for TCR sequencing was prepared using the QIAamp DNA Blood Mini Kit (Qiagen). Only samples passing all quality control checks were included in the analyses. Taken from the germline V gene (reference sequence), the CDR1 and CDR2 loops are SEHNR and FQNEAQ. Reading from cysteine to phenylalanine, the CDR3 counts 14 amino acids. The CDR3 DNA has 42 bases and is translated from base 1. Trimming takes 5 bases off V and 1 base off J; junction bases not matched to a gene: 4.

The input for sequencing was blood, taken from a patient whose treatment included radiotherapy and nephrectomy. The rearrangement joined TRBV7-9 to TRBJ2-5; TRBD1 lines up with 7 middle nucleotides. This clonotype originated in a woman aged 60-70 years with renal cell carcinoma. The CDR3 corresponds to CASSPTGAQETQYF. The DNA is TGTGCCAGCAGCCCTACAGGGGCCCAAGAGACCCAGTACTTC.